A single sample gave rise to the 25 T cell receptor beta chains below, sequenced in a study of human T cells and chemical hapten exposure. Indicated time point: pre-sensitization, week 0. Stated treatment: therapeutic diphenylcyclopropenone sensitization with weekly scalp DPC. TCRdb redid the calling of the RACE reads with MiXCR, one entry per CDR3 protein. The profile shows under 65,000 distinct CDR3 sequences, about 9.4% of them singletons. Sequencing used whole blood, obtained in connection with sensitization to the hapten diphenylcyclopropenone (DPC). Receptors originate from a woman aged 40 to 50 with alopecia areata. Some clones in this sample may be carry-over from other donors' samples.

This chain connects TRBV6-5 to TRBJ1-1; 7 bases are shared with TRBD1. CDR1 and CDR2 from the germline V gene are MNHEY and SVGAGI. V was clipped by 5 bases and J by 6 bases; unmatched bases: 9. There are 14 residues in the CDR3. CDR3 protein: CASSGTANPPEAFF. The CDR3 DNA reads as TGTGCCAGCAGTGGGACAGCCAATCCCCCTGAAGCTTTCTTT.

This clonotype was counted only a few times. This rearrangement joins TRBV2 to TRBJ1-6; D possibly corresponds to TRBD1 (5 bases). Germline CDR1 is SNHLY and CDR2 is FYNNEI. CDR3 length: 13 amino acids. V was pared by 5 bases and J by 10 bases, with 12 bases between. The CDR3 reads CASSTGMGSPLHF. In DNA form, the CDR3 reads TGTGCCAGCAGTACAGGCATGGGGTCACCCCTCCACTTT.

This clonotype appeared a few times. The chain couples TRBV10-3 to TRBJ2-7; D is perhaps TRBD1 (5 bases). The CDR3 is made up of 15 amino acids. The V and J ends lost 3 bases and 0 bases respectively, with 12 bases between them. Germline V gene data show CDR1 as ENHRY and CDR2 as SYGVKD. The CDR3 DNA is TGTGCCATCAGTGATTTAGGGGCGCCCTCCTACGAGCAGTACTTC. It encodes CAISDLGAPSYEQYF.

The genes are TRBV12-3 or TRBV12-4 and TRBJ1-1; no clear D. There are 15 residues in the CDR3. The V end was cut by 3 bases, the J end by 2 bases, with 13 bases between. CDR3 sequence: CASSFFRGRNTEAFF. For the CDR3, the DNA is TGTGCCAGCAGTTTTTTCCGGGGAAGAAACACTGAAGCTTTCTTT.

This clonotype was picked up many times. J is TRBJ2-7 and V is TRBV9; 8 bases line up with TRBD1. The CDR3 consists of 12 residues. Germline values: CDR1 SGDLS, CDR2 YYNGEE. J was trimmed by 6 bases and V by 3 bases; bases with no gene match: 2. Written as DNA, the CDR3 is TGTGCCAGCAGCGCCACAGGGGGCGAGCAGTACTTC. It encodes CASSATGGEQYF.

This clonotype appeared many times. The chain is built from TRBV7-9 and TRBJ2-5; D is unresolved. CDR1 SEHNR and CDR2 FQNEAQ come from the germline V gene (reference sequence). The CDR3 is 13 residues long. V gave up 1 base and J gave up 3 bases, with 6 bases separating them. The CDR3 protein is CASSLGSEETQYF. The CDR3 bases are TGTGCCAGCAGCTTAGGCTCAGAAGAGACCCAGTACTTC.

This chain joins TRBV20-1 and TRBJ2-2, with 9 bases fitting TRBD1. Germline V lookup: CDR1 DFQATT, CDR2 SNEGSKA (reference sequence). V dropped 4 bases and J dropped 5; count of bases not matched to a gene: 5. CDR3 size: 14 residues. CDR3 sequence reads: CSAKQGAETGELFF. The CDR3 DNA is TGCAGTGCTAAACAGGGGGCCGAGACCGGGGAGCTGTTTTTT.

The chain employs TRBV2 and TRBJ1-3; 7 positions agree with TRBD1. The V gene's germline CDR1 is SNHLY and CDR2 FYNNEI. V lost 6 bases, J lost 0 bases, and 5 bases stayed unmatched. The CDR3 runs 15 residues. CDR3 residues: CASRRGTASGNTIYF. Here the CDR3 DNA reads TGTGCCAGCAGGCGTGGGACAGCCTCTGGAAACACCATATATTTT.

This clonotype came up many times. The rearrangement joins TRBV23-1 to TRBJ1-5, with TRBD1 as a possible D gene (5 bases). TRBV23-1 is treated as an ORF (open reading frame) with a function not yet certain. The V gene lost 3 bases and the J gene lost 2 bases, with 17 bases spanning the gap. This CDR3 is built from 17 residues. The CDR3 nucleotides are TGCGCCAGCAGTCACTCCCGACAGTCTAAGGGCAATCAGCCCCAGCATTTT. Encoded protein: CASSHSRQSKGNQPQHF.

This clonotype was counted ten times or more. The chain has TRBV3-1 and TRBJ1-6; no reliable D call. Germline CDR1 reads LGHDT; CDR2 reads YNNKEL (reference sequence). V was shortened by 0 bases and J by 11 bases, with 8 bases between the two germline ends. This CDR3 has 13 amino acids. In DNA, the CDR3 is TGTGCCAGCAGCCAAGATCTCGGCACACCCCTCCACTTT. Encoded protein: CASSQDLGTPLHF.

This clonotype was found many times. CDR3 protein: CASRPPGLAGGLINEQFF. CDR3 bases: TGCGCCAGCAGGCCCCCGGGACTAGCGGGGGGGCTAATCAATGAGCAGTTCTTC. The chain joins TRBV5-1 to TRBJ2-1, with 16 bases that match TRBD2. CDR1 SGHRS and CDR2 YFSETQ come from the germline V gene. The V gene end was trimmed by 5 bases and the J gene end by 6 bases; junction bases not matched to a gene: 11. The CDR3 totals 18 residues.

This clonotype turned up a few times. This chain links TRBV5-1 with TRBJ2-7; TRBD1 aligns across 8 bases. Trimming removed 4 bases from V and 3 bases from J; junction bases left unmatched: 15. This CDR3 region has 17 residues. Germline V CDR1 and CDR2: SGHRS, YFSETQ. DNA of the CDR3: TGCGCCAGCAGCCCAGGGGGGACAGGAGTAAAGGACTACGAGCAGTACTTC. Its protein is CASSPGGTGVKDYEQYF.

This clonotype showed up many times. The chain carries TRBV4-1 and TRBJ2-7; the D gene is possibly TRBD2 (6 bases). The CDR3 loop spans 18 amino acids. The V gene's germline CDR1 is MGHRA and CDR2 YSYEKL. V was pared by 1 base and J by 0 bases, with 19 bases between. The CDR3 DNA reads TGCGCCAGCAGCCAAGGCCCCGGGGGAGAAATGAGCTCCTACGAGCAGTACTTC. Encoded protein: CASSQGPGGEMSSYEQYF.

This clonotype was seen a handful of times. J is TRBJ1-4 and V is TRBV10-3, with D possibly TRBD1 on 6 matching bases. CDR1 and CDR2 (germline): ENHRY, SYGVKD. Trimming stripped 6 bases from V and 4 bases from J, with 9 bases between. This CDR3 has 13 residues. The chain's CDR3 is CAISYRDNEKLFF. The CDR3 DNA reads as TGTGCCATCAGCTACAGGGATAATGAAAAACTGTTTTTT.

As to this clonotype: A much larger clone lies a single base off, so this may be a read error. This rearrangement joins TRBV12-3 or TRBV12-4 to TRBJ1-1; 9 nucleotides match TRBD1. V was pared by 5 bases and J by 5 bases, with 3 bases of the junction left unmatched. CDR3 length: 13 residues. CDR3 nucleotides: TGTGCCAGCAGTCGGGACAGGGAAACTGAAGCTTTCTTT. It specifies CASSRDRETEAFF.

In its sample, this clonotype was seen many times. The rearrangement joins TRBV6-5 to TRBJ1-3; possible D gene TRBD1, 5 bases. Per germline, CDR1 MNHEY and CDR2 SVGAGI. This CDR3 comprises 15 residues. With 2 bases removed from V and 0 bases from J, the gap between germline ends came to 8 bases. The CDR3 nucleotides are TGTGCCAGCAGTTACAGGGGCGTCTCTGGAAACACCATATATTTT. Residues: CASSYRGVSGNTIYF.

Many counts were recorded for this clonotype. The chain has TRBV5-4 and TRBJ2-1; 12 bases fit TRBD2. Germline loops: CDR1 SGHNT, CDR2 YYREEE (reference sequence). The CDR3 has 16 residues. The trim removed 3 bases at V and 3 bases at J, leaving 4 bases unmatched. The CDR3 sequence is CASSSSGGEDYNEQFF. For the CDR3, the DNA is TGTGCCAGCAGCTCTAGCGGGGGGGAAGACTACAATGAGCAGTTCTTC.

Many counts were recorded for this clonotype. The chain combines TRBV6-2 or TRBV6-3 with TRBJ2-2; 8 bases are shared with TRBD1. CDR3 size: 15 residues. Trimming removed 5 bases from V and 2 bases from J; junction bases left unmatched: 4. Per the germline V gene, CDR1 is MNHEY and CDR2 is SVGEGT. This chain's CDR3 is CASSVDRGNTGELFF. The CDR3 nucleotides are TGTGCCAGCAGTGTCGACAGGGGAAACACCGGGGAGCTGTTTTTT.

This clonotype appeared a few times. The V call is TRBV5-5, the J call TRBJ2-3; 9 bases fit TRBD1. The ends lost 7 bases at V and 4 bases at J; junction bases unmatched: 10. In germline, CDR1 is SGHKS, CDR2 YYEKEE (reference sequence). The CDR3 contains 15 residues. Here the CDR3 reads CASGTQGASSDTQYF. CDR3 bases: TGTGCCAGCGGAACACAGGGGGCGAGTTCAGATACGCAGTATTTT.

This clonotype was observed at least ten times. The V and J genes are TRBV6-1 and TRBJ2-3; 8 bases line up with TRBD1. Germline V lookup: CDR1 MNHNS, CDR2 SASEGT. J gave up 2 bases and V 6 bases, and 10 bases lay outside the gene matches. The CDR3 sequence is 16 residues long. CDR3 loop: CASSRTGRGPTDTQYF. The CDR3 DNA reads as TGTGCCAGCAGCCGGACAGGGAGAGGCCCCACAGATACGCAGTATTTT.

This clonotype has at least ten counts. The V gene is TRBV7-2, the J gene TRBJ1-1; 9 bases are shared with TRBD1. V was pared by 2 bases and J by 0 bases, with 7 bases of the junction left unmatched. Per the germline V gene, CDR1 is SGHTA and CDR2 is FQGNSA. The CDR3 runs 17 residues. In DNA, the CDR3 is TGTGCCAGCAGCTTAAGGCTAGGGACAGGGCTGAACACTGAAGCTTTCTTT. It translates to CASSLRLGTGLNTEAFF.

This clonotype was counted ten times or more. The chain is built from TRBV28 and TRBJ1-2; TRBD1 matches 9 bases. CDR1 MDHEN and CDR2 SYDVKM come from the germline V gene. This CDR3 has 15 residues. The V segment lost 4 bases and the J segment 2 bases; nucleotides outside the gene matches: 5. The CDR3 sequence: CASSSWTGVNYGYTF. CDR3 DNA: TGTGCCAGCAGTTCCTGGACAGGGGTAAACTATGGCTACACCTTC.

This clonotype was counted at least ten times. The rearrangement joins TRBV7-7 to TRBJ1-1; D uncertain. CDR1 is SSHAT and CDR2 is FNYEAQ in the germline V gene (reference sequence). V was cut by 3 bases and J by 6 bases, with 11 bases left in between. The CDR3 consists of 13 residues. CDR3 sequence reads: CASSLDAVSEAFF. In nucleotides, the CDR3 is TGTGCCAGCAGCTTGGATGCAGTCTCTGAAGCTTTCTTT.

This clonotype came up many times. The chain joins TRBV4-1 to TRBJ1-2, with no clear D. The germline gives CDR1 MGHRA, CDR2 YSYEKL. CDR3 size: 13 residues. Deletions cut 0 bases from V and 8 bases from J, with 10 bases between. CDR3 residues: CASSQEVDPGYTF. The CDR3 DNA reads TGCGCCAGCAGCCAAGAGGTCGATCCCGGCTACACCTTC.

This clonotype was counted between two and nine times. J is TRBJ2-2 and V is TRBV10-3; D perhaps matches TRBD2 (6 bases). There are 12 residues in the CDR3. Per germline, CDR1 ENHRY and CDR2 SYGVKD. This CDR3 is CAIGGVTGELFF. The CDR3 DNA follows: TGTGCAATCGGCGGGGTCACCGGGGAGCTGTTTTTT.